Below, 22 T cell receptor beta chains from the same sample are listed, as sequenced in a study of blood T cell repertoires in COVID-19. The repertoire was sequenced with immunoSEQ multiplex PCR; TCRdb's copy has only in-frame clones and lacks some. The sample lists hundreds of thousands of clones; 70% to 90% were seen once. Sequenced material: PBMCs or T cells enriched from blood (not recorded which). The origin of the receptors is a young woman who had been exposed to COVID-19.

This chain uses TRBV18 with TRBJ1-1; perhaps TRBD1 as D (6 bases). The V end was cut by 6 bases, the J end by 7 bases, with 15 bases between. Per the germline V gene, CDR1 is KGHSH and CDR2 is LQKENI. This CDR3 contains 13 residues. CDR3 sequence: CASSPNTGIEAFF. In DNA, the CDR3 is TGTGCCAGCTCTCCCAATACAGGGATTGAAGCTTTCTTT.

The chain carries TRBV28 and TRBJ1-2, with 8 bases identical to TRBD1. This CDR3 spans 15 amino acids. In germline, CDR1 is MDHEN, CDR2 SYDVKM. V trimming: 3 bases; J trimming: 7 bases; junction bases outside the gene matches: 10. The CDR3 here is CASSFETGVIGGYTF. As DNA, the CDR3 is TGTGCCAGCAGTTTCGAGACAGGGGTTATCGGTGGCTACACCTTC.

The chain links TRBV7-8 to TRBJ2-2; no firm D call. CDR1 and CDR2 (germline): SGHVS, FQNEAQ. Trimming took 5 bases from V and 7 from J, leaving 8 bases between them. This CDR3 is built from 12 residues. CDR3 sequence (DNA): TGTGCCAGCAGCCCGAGGCTCGGGGAGCTGTTTTTT. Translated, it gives CASSPRLGELFF. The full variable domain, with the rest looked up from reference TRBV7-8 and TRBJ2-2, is GAGVSQSPRYKVAKRGQDVALRCDPISGHVSLFWYQQALGQGPEFLTYFQNEAQLDKSGLPSDRFFAERPEGSVSTLKIQRTQQEDSAVYLCASSPRLGELFFGEGSRLTVL.

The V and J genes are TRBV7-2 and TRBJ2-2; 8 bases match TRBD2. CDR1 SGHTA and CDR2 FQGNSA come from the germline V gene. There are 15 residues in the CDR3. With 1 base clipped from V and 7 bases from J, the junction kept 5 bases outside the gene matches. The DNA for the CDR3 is TGTGCCAGCAGCTTAGAGCTCAGCGGGAGCGGGGAGCTGTTTTTT. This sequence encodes CASSLELSGSGELFF.

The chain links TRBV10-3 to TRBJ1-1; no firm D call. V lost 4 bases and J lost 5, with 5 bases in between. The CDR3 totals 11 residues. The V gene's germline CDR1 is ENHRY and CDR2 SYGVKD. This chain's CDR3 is CAISGETEAFF. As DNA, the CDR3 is TGTGCCATCAGTGGGGAGACTGAAGCTTTCTTT.

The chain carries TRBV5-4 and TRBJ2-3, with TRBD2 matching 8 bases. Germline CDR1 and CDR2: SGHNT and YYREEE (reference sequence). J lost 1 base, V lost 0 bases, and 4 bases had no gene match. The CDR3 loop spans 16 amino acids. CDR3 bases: TGTGCCAGCAGCTTGGCAGCGGGAGTGGGCACAGATACGCAGTATTTT. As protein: CASSLAAGVGTDTQYF.

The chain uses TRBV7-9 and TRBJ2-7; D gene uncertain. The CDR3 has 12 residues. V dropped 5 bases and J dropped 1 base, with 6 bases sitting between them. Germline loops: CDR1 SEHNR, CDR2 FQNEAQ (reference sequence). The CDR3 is CASSPLSYEQYF. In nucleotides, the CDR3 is TGTGCCAGCAGCCCCCTTTCCTACGAGCAGTACTTC.

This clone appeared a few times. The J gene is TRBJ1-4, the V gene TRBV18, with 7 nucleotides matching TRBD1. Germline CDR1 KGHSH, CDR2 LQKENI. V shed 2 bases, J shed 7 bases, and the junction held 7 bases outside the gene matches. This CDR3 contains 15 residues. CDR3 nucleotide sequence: TGTGCCAGCTCACCAGGACAGGCACGGGGTGAAAAACTGTTTTTT. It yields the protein CASSPGQARGEKLFF.

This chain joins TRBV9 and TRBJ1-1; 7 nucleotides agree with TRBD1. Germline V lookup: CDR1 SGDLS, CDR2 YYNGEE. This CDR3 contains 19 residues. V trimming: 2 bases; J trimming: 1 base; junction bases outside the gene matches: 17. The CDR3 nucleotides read TGTGCCAGCAGCGTGAGCACAGGGGAAATTTTTGGGGCGAACACTGAAGCTTTCTTT. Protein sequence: CASSVSTGEIFGANTEAFF. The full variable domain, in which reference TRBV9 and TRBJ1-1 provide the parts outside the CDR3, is DSGVTQTPKHLITATGQRVTLRCSPRSGDLSVYWYQQSLDQGLQFLIQYYNGEERAKGNILERFSAQQFPDLHSELNLSSLELGDSALYFCASSVSTGEIFGANTEAFFGQGTRLTVV.

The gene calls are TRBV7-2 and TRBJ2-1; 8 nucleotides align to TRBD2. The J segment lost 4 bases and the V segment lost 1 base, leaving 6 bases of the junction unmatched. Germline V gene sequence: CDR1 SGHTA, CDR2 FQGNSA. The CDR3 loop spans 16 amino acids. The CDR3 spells CASSLEAGVMYNEQFF. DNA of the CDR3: TGTGCCAGCAGCTTAGAAGCGGGGGTTATGTACAATGAGCAGTTCTTC.

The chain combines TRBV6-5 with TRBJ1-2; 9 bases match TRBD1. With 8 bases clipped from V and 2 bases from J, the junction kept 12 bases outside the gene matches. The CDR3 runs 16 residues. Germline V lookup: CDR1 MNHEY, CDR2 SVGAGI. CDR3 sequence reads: CASRYSGTGPNYGYTF. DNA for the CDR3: TGTGCCAGCCGCTACTCCGGGACAGGGCCGAACTATGGCTACACCTTC.

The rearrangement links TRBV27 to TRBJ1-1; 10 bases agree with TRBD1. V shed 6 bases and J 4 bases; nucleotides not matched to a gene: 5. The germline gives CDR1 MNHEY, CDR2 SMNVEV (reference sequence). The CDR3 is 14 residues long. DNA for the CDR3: TGTGCCAGCAGGACAGGGGGCACGGGCACTGAAGCTTTCTTT. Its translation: CASRTGGTGTEAFF.

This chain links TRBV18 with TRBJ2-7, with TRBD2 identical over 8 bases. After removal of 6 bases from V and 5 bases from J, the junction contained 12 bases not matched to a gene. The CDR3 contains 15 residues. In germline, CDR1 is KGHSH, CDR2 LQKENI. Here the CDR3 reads CASSKLSGSPHEQYF. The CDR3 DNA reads TGTGCCAGCTCCAAATTGAGCGGGAGTCCCCACGAGCAGTACTTC.

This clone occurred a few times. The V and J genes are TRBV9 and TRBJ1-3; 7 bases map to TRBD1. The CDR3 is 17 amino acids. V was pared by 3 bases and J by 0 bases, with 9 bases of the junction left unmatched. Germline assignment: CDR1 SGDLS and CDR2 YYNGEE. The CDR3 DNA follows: TGTGCCAGCAGCGGAAGAGACAGGGACGACTCTGGAAACACCATATATTTT. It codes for CASSGRDRDDSGNTIYF.

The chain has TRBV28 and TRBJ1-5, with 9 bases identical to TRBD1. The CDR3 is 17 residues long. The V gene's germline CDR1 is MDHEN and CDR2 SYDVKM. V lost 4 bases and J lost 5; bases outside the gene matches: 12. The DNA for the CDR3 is TGTGCCAGCAGTTCAGAGACAGGGGGGTGGACGGATCAGCCCCAGCATTTT. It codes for CASSSETGGWTDQPQHF. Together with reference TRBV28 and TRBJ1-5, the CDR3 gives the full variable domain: DVKVTQSSRYLVKRTGEKVFLECVQDMDHENMFWYRQDPGLGLRLIYFSYDVKMKEKGDIPEGYSVSREKKERFSLILESASTNQTSMYLCASSSETGGWTDQPQHFGDGTRLSIL.

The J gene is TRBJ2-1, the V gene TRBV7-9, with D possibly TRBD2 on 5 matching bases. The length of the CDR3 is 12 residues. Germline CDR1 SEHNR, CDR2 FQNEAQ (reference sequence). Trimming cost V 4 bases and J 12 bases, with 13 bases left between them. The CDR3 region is CASSSYVGRQFF. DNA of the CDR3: TGTGCCAGCAGCTCTTATGTTGGGAGGCAGTTCTTC.

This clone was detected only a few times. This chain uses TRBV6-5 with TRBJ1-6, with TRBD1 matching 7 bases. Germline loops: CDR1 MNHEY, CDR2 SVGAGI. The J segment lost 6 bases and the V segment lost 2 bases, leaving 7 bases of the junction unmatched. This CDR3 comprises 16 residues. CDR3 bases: TGTGCCAGCAGTTACCTACAGGGGAGGTTTAATTCACCCCTCCACTTT. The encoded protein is CASSYLQGRFNSPLHF.

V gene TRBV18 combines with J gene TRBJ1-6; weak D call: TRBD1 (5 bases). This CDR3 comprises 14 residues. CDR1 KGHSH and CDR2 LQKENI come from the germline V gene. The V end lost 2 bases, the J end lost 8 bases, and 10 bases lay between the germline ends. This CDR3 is CASSPVGLDSPLHF. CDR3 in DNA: TGTGCCAGCTCACCAGTGGGGCTGGATTCACCCCTCCACTTT.

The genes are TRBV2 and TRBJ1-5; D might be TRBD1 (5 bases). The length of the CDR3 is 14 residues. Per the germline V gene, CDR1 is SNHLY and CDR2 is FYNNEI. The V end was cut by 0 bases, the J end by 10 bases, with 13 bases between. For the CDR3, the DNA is TGTGCCAGCAGTGAAGCAGGGGCTGAGTTTCCCCAGCATTTT. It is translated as CASSEAGAEFPQHF. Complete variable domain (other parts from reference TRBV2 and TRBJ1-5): EPEVTQTPSHQVTQMGQEVILRCVPISNHLYFYWYRQILGQKVEFLVSFYNNEISEKSEIFDDQFSVERPDGSNFTLKIRSTKLEDSAMYFCASSEAGAEFPQHFGDGTRLSIL.

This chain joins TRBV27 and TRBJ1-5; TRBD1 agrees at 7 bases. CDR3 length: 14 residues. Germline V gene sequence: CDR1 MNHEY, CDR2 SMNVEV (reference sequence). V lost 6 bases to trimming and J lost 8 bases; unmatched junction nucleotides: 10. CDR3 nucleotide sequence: TGTGCCAGCAGCGTACAGGGGTCCGCCGAGCCCCAGCATTTT. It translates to CASSVQGSAEPQHF.

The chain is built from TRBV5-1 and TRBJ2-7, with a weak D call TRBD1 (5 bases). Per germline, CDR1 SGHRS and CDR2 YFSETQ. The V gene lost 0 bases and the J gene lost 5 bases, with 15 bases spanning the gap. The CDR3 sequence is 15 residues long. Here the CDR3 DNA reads TGCGCCAGCAGCTTGGAGGCAGGGTCTAAGCACGAGCAGTACTTC. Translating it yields CASSLEAGSKHEQYF.

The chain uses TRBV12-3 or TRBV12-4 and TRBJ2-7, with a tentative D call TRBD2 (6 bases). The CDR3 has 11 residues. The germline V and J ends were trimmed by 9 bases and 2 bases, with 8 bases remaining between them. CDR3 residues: CASGTAYEQYF. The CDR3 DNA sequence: TGTGCCAGTGGGACTGCCTACGAGCAGTACTTC.